A single sample gave rise to the 32 T cell receptor beta chains below, sequenced in a study of blood T cell repertoires in COVID-19. Data came from immunoSEQ multiplex PCR; TCRdb stores just in-frame clones and leaves some out. The data show some 300,000 clones, about 90% seen once. The sequenced sample was PBMCs or T cells enriched from blood (not recorded which). These receptors originate from a woman aged 25 to 39 who had recovered from COVID-19.

J is TRBJ1-6 and V is TRBV6-5; 7 nucleotides match TRBD1. CDR1 MNHEY and CDR2 SVGAGI come from the germline V gene. CDR3 length equals 14 residues. Trimming cost V 5 bases and J 7 bases; bases outside gene matches: 5. The CDR3 here is CASSKGQINSPLHF. The CDR3 bases are TGTGCCAGCAGTAAGGGACAGATAAATTCACCCCTCCACTTT.

This chain uses TRBV2 with TRBJ2-1; TRBD2 matches 11 bases. There are 16 residues in the CDR3. Unmatched junction bases numbered 7, after V lost 4 bases and J lost 5 bases. CDR1 SNHLY and CDR2 FYNNEI come from the germline V gene. This chain's CDR3 is CASSAASGGRDNEQFF. The DNA for the CDR3 is TGTGCCAGCAGTGCGGCTAGCGGGGGGCGGGACAATGAGCAGTTCTTC. Full variable domain (rest looked up from reference TRBV2 and TRBJ2-1): EPEVTQTPSHQVTQMGQEVILRCVPISNHLYFYWYRQILGQKVEFLVSFYNNEISEKSEIFDDQFSVERPDGSNFTLKIRSTKLEDSAMYFCASSAASGGRDNEQFFGPGTRLTVL.

This clone was counted once. This chain connects TRBV11-3 to TRBJ2-5; TRBD1 is a possible D gene (6 bases). V lost 4 bases and J lost 5, with 14 bases in between. Germline lookup yields CDR1 SGHNT and CDR2 YENEEA. The CDR3 is 14 residues long. As DNA, the CDR3 is TGTGCCAGCAGCTCTCACAGGGACACGGAGACCCAGTACTTC. Translated: CASSSHRDTETQYF.

The chain carries TRBV3-1 (or the pseudogene TRBV3-2) and TRBJ2-7; 7 nucleotides match TRBD2. Looked up from germline, CDR1 is LGHDT and CDR2 is YNNKEL (reference sequence). With 1 base clipped from V and 2 bases from J, the junction kept 5 bases outside the gene matches. The CDR3 consists of 15 residues. The CDR3 reads CASSQGRGGTYEQYF. CDR3 nucleotides: TGTGCCAGCAGCCAAGGCCGCGGGGGAACCTACGAGCAGTACTTC.

This chain joins TRBV6-5 and TRBJ2-1; D is possibly TRBD1 (5 bases). The CDR3 contains 13 residues. Germline V CDR1 and CDR2: MNHEY, SVGAGI. V was pared by 2 bases and J by 6 bases, with 8 bases between. As DNA, the CDR3 is TGTGCCAGCAGTTACCGACAGACCAATGAGCAGTTCTTC. Translation gives CASSYRQTNEQFF.

The rearrangement links TRBV27 to TRBJ2-7; possibly TRBD1 for D (5 bases). V gave up 9 bases and J gave up 2 bases, with 11 bases separating them. The CDR3 spans 12 residues. The germline V gene has CDR1 MNHEY and CDR2 SMNVEV (reference sequence). The CDR3 protein is CASTGRAYEQYF. CDR3 sequence (DNA): TGTGCCAGTACGGGCAGGGCCTACGAGCAGTACTTC.

This rearrangement joins TRBV19 to TRBJ2-1; D not certain. The CDR3 extends over 14 amino acids. Per the germline V gene, CDR1 is LNHDA and CDR2 is SQIVND (reference sequence). Trimming left V 0 bases short and J 6 bases short, with 9 bases between. In nucleotides, the CDR3 is TGTGCCAGTAGTATAGATCGCGCAGGCAATGAGCAGTTCTTC. Translated, it gives CASSIDRAGNEQFF.

This sequence joins TRBV10-3 and TRBJ1-2; D uncertain. Per germline, CDR1 ENHRY and CDR2 SYGVKD. There are 11 residues in the CDR3. V was shortened by 6 bases and J by 7 bases, with 9 bases between the two germline ends. CDR3 DNA sequence: TGTGCCATCAGGACTAACACTGGCTACACCTTC. Translating it yields CAIRTNTGYTF.

Points on this clone: The same CDR3 is also encoded by other DNA sequences in this sample. This chain links TRBV12-3 or TRBV12-4 with TRBJ1-2, with D uncertain. The germline V and J ends were trimmed by 4 bases and 4 bases, with 7 bases remaining between them. The CDR3 contains 12 residues. The CDR3 spells CASSSRGYGYTF. The CDR3 coding sequence is TGTGCCAGCAGTTCCCGGGGCTATGGCTACACCTTC.

The chain joins TRBV5-1 to TRBJ2-2; 8 positions agree with TRBD1. Germline V gives CDR1 SGHRS, CDR2 YFSETQ. The ends lost 4 bases at V and 2 bases at J; junction bases unmatched: 4. This CDR3 has 15 residues. This CDR3 is CASSIDRGNTGELFF. The CDR3 DNA is TGCGCCAGCAGCATTGACAGGGGAAACACCGGGGAGCTGTTTTTT.

The CDR3 reads CASSFGTSGHGGETQYF. The DNA of the CDR3 is TGTGCCAGCAGCTTTGGGACTAGCGGCCACGGGGGAGAGACCCAGTACTTC. The chain couples TRBV5-4 to TRBJ2-5; 11 bases line up with TRBD2. V dropped 2 bases and J dropped 4; count of bases not matched to a gene: 10. Germline V lookup: CDR1 SGHNT, CDR2 YYREEE (reference sequence). The CDR3 totals 17 residues.

The table lists this clone with a few counts. V usage is TRBV6-5 and J usage is TRBJ2-2; D unclear. The CDR3 covers 15 residues. Germline CDR1 is MNHEY and CDR2 is SVGAGI. V dropped 5 bases and J dropped 6 bases, with 16 bases sitting between them. DNA for the CDR3: TGTGCCAGCAGTCCCCGAACCCCGTCGGCCGGGGAGCTGTTTTTT. Its translation is CASSPRTPSAGELFF.

The rearrangement uses TRBV28 and TRBJ2-7; possibly TRBD2 for D (6 bases). CDR1 MDHEN and CDR2 SYDVKM come from the germline V gene. This CDR3 is built from 16 residues. V lost 6 bases and J 5 bases, leaving 23 bases between the germline ends. The CDR3: CASSLTGLLQAHEQYF. CDR3 bases: TGTGCCAGCAGCCTAACGGGACTCCTCCAGGCTCACGAGCAGTACTTC.

The chain combines TRBV6-5 with TRBJ1-2; 7 bases are shared with TRBD1. V dropped 7 bases and J dropped 2; count of bases not matched to a gene: 7. CDR3 length: 14 residues. Germline loops: CDR1 MNHEY, CDR2 SVGAGI. The CDR3 spells CASKRSGQNYGYTF. Here the CDR3 DNA reads TGTGCCAGCAAGCGCTCGGGACAGAACTATGGCTACACCTTC.

The chain links TRBV5-1 to TRBJ1-5; the D gene is possibly TRBD1 (6 bases). V lost 2 bases and J lost 0, with 9 bases in between. Per the germline V gene, CDR1 is SGHRS and CDR2 is YFSETQ. The CDR3 is made up of 15 amino acids. Written as DNA, the CDR3 is TGCGCCAGCAGCTTAGGGGGGGATAGCAATCAGCCCCAGCATTTT. Translated, it gives CASSLGGDSNQPQHF.

V and J are TRBV6-6 and TRBJ1-1, with TRBD1 matching over 9 bases. This CDR3 region has 16 residues. The V segment lost 0 bases and the J segment 1 base; nucleotides outside the gene matches: 3. Germline values: CDR1 MNHNY, CDR2 SVGAGI (reference sequence). CDR3 sequence (DNA): TGTGCCAGCAGTTACTCGAAGGGACAGGGGAACACTGAAGCTTTCTTT. Translated, it gives CASSYSKGQGNTEAFF.

This clone showed up just once. The V call is TRBV2, the J call TRBJ1-2, with 10 bases fitting TRBD1. Unmatched junction bases numbered 6, after V lost 4 bases and J lost 4 bases. This CDR3 comprises 15 residues. CDR1 is SNHLY, CDR2 FYNNEI, per germline. The CDR3 region has the DNA TGTGCCAGCAGTGCCCTGACAGGGGGCGGCTATGGCTACACCTTC. Its translation is CASSALTGGGYGYTF.

The rearrangement joins TRBV6-2 or TRBV6-3 to TRBJ2-1, with a weak D call TRBD2 (5 bases). Trimming shortened V by 3 bases and J by 6 bases, and 6 bases separated the two germline ends. The CDR3 spans 12 residues. CDR1 MNHEY and CDR2 SVGEGT come from the germline V gene. For the CDR3, the DNA is TGTGCCAGCAGTTATGAGGGCAATGAGCAGTTCTTC. Translation: CASSYEGNEQFF.

The chain recombines TRBV3-1 (or the pseudogene TRBV3-2) with TRBJ2-2, with D possibly matching TRBD2 (6 bases). This CDR3 contains 15 residues. CDR1 is LGHDT and CDR2 is YNNKEL in the germline V gene (reference sequence). The V gene lost 4 bases and the J gene lost 4 bases, with 13 bases spanning the gap. As DNA, the CDR3 is TGTGCCAGCAGCCTCCCGAATAGCGGCACCGGGGAGCTGTTTTTT. Amino acid sequence: CASSLPNSGTGELFF.

The chain is built from TRBV2 and TRBJ1-5, with 7 bases that match TRBD1. Looked up from germline, CDR1 is SNHLY and CDR2 is FYNNEI. The CDR3 covers 14 residues. Trimming took 2 bases from V and 7 from J; bases not matched to a gene: 5. The CDR3, as DNA: TGTGCCAGCAGTGAAAGGACAGGAGAGCAGCCCCAGCATTTT. Translation: CASSERTGEQPQHF.

This sequence joins TRBV25-1 and TRBJ2-5; possibly TRBD1 for D (5 bases). V was pared by 2 bases and J by 5 bases, with 15 bases between. From germline, CDR1 is MGHDK and CDR2 SYGVNS. This CDR3 has 15 amino acids. CDR3 coding DNA: TGTGCCAGCAGTGAAACGGCAGGGTATAGGGAGACCCAGTACTTC. Amino acid sequence: CASSETAGYRETQYF.

The chain carries TRBV30 and TRBJ1-1, with 7 bases aligning to TRBD1. This CDR3 has 16 amino acids. Germline loops: CDR1 GTSNPN, CDR2 SVGIG (reference sequence). Germline trimming cut 2 bases from V and 4 bases from J; bases unmatched to any gene: 13. CDR3 bases: TGTGCCTGGAGTCTCGGGACAGTCAGCGTTGGCACTGAAGCTTTCTTT. Its protein is CAWSLGTVSVGTEAFF.

The chain uses TRBV2 and TRBJ1-3, with D unclear. Trimming cost V 2 bases and J 4 bases, with 3 bases left between them. The CDR3 totals 12 residues. Germline lookup yields CDR1 SNHLY and CDR2 FYNNEI. The CDR3 DNA sequence: TGTGCCAGCAGTGAACAAGGAAACACCATATATTTT. Its protein product is CASSEQGNTIYF.

The chain has TRBV24-1 and TRBJ2-5; D gene ambiguous. Trimming took off 2 bases at V and 5 bases at J, with 14 bases between the two ends. Per germline, CDR1 KGHDR and CDR2 SFDVKD. The CDR3 has 15 residues. CDR3 sequence (DNA): TGTGCCACCAGTGATTCGGGTTGGCGTGGGGAGACCCAGTACTTC. This gives the protein CATSDSGWRGETQYF.

The V and J genes are TRBV19 and TRBJ2-5, with 7 nucleotides matching TRBD1. The CDR3 covers 13 residues. The germline V gene encodes CDR1 LNHDA and CDR2 SQIVND (reference sequence). With 6 bases clipped from V and 4 bases from J, the junction kept 5 bases outside the gene matches. The CDR3 bases are TGTGCCAGTAGCCGGGACAGTCCAGAGACCCAGTACTTC. Protein sequence: CASSRDSPETQYF.

V and J are TRBV9 and TRBJ1-1, with D possibly being TRBD1 (6 bases). The V gene lost 0 bases and the J gene lost 0 bases, with 9 bases spanning the gap. This CDR3 spans 15 amino acids. The germline gives CDR1 SGDLS, CDR2 YYNGEE. The CDR3 coding sequence is TGTGCCAGCAGCGTAGTCGGACAGATGAACACTGAAGCTTTCTTT. This codes for CASSVVGQMNTEAFF. The entire variable domain, with the rest obtained from reference TRBV9 and TRBJ1-1, is as follows: DSGVTQTPKHLITATGQRVTLRCSPRSGDLSVYWYQQSLDQGLQFLIQYYNGEERAKGNILERFSAQQFPDLHSELNLSSLELGDSALYFCASSVVGQMNTEAFFGQGTRLTVV.

The J gene is TRBJ1-1, the V gene TRBV9; D remains unclear. The V end was cut by 0 bases, the J end by 5 bases, with 11 bases between. The CDR3 is made up of 14 amino acids. Germline V gives CDR1 SGDLS, CDR2 YYNGEE. The CDR3 bases are TGTGCCAGCAGCGTAGTTGAAGGGAGGACTGAAGCTTTCTTT. Translated: CASSVVEGRTEAFF.

V is TRBV25-1 and J is TRBJ1-6; 7 bases match TRBD1. V gave up 7 bases and J gave up 6 bases; unmatched junction bases: 6. CDR3 length: 14 residues. CDR1 and CDR2 (germline): MGHDK, SYGVNS. The CDR3 loop is CASKETGSNSPLHF. The CDR3 DNA reads TGTGCCAGCAAAGAGACAGGGAGTAATTCACCCCTCCACTTT. The full variable domain, completed using reference TRBV25-1 and TRBJ1-6, is EADIYQTPRYLVIGTGKKITLECSQTMGHDKMYWYQQDPGMELHLIHYSYGVNSTEKGDLSSESTVSRIRTEHFPLTLESARPSHTSQYLCASKETGSNSPLHFGNGTRLTVT.

The table lists this clone with a count of one. The V gene is TRBV18, the J gene TRBJ2-3; 10 bases agree with TRBD1. Germline CDR1 is KGHSH and CDR2 is LQKENI. The J segment lost 4 bases and the V segment lost 5 bases, leaving 9 bases of the junction unmatched. The CDR3 consists of 16 residues. CDR3 sequence reads: CASSGRQGARADTQYF. CDR3 coding DNA: TGTGCCAGCTCAGGAAGACAGGGGGCTCGGGCAGATACGCAGTATTTT.

The chain has TRBV15 and TRBJ1-5, with D perhaps matching TRBD1 (6 bases). Germline values: CDR1 LNHNV, CDR2 YYDKDF (reference sequence). V lost 1 base and J lost 2, with 12 bases in between. There are 16 residues in the CDR3. CDR3 in amino acids: CATSRGQGNGNQPQHF. The CDR3 nucleotides are TGTGCCACCAGCAGAGGGCAGGGGAACGGCAATCAGCCCCAGCATTTT.

The chain carries TRBV7-2 and TRBJ2-1; 9 bases map to TRBD2. From germline, CDR1 is SGHTA and CDR2 FQGNSA. The CDR3 has 18 residues. Trimming at V came to 4 bases and at J to 0 bases, leaving 10 bases not matched to a gene. CDR3: CASSSGSGGKVSYNEQFF. The CDR3 DNA is TGTGCCAGCAGCTCTGGTAGCGGGGGAAAAGTCTCCTACAATGAGCAGTTCTTC.

The chain links TRBV19 to TRBJ1-6, with TRBD1 matching 8 bases. V dropped 7 bases and J dropped 9; count of bases not matched to a gene: 20. Germline CDR1 LNHDA, CDR2 SQIVND (reference sequence). This CDR3 comprises 18 residues. The CDR3 nucleotides are TGTGCCAGTAAGTCCGGGAGCGACAGGGGATTGAGTAGTTCACCCCTCCACTTT. It translates to CASKSGSDRGLSSSPLHF.